What follows is one TCR beta chain and its context. The sample originates from a study of blood T cells in healthy people across ages. The CDR3 is 16 amino acids. Germline CDR1 and CDR2: LGHNA and YNFKEQ. With a J-beta primer mix and a sample-barcoded 5' primer, a second PCR ran 7 to 11 cycles. TCRdb independently ran MiXCR on the 5' RACE reads; one entry per CDR3 protein. This table holds around 970,000 distinct CDR3 sequences, roughly 51% found once. The sequenced sample was blood. The chain employs TRBV4-2 and TRBJ2-5, with D maybe TRBD1 (5 bases). The closer fit of TRBJ2-7 to the DNA end suggests the J call may be wrong. This TCR derives from a woman aged 60-75 years in good health. The CDR3 region is CASSQVSAQWGSEQYF. As DNA, the CDR3 is TGTGCCAGCAGCCAAGTATCAGCACAATGGGGCTCCGAGCAGTACTTC.